The rows below give T cell receptor beta chains drawn from one sample of a study of blood T cell repertoires in COVID-19. Assay used: immunoSEQ multiplex PCR; TCRdb lists only in-frame clones, some missing. The sample contains hundreds of thousands of clones, 75% to 85% of which appear only once. Material for sequencing was PBMCs or T cells enriched from blood (not recorded which). These receptors all stem from a woman in her thirties or forties with acute COVID-19. The CDR3 runs from the conserved cysteine through the conserved F or W. D genes are given only for firm matches. Some rows mark clone size as missing; the rest say once, few, many or name a class of expanded clone.

cdr3_aa,cdr3_nt,d_call,clone_size,v_call,j_call
CASSRDSQQETQYF,TGTGCCAGCAGCCGGGACAGCCAACAAGAGACCCAGTACTTC,TRBD1,.,TRBV13,TRBJ2-5
CASSRVAGVDGGYTF,TGCGCCAGCAGCCGCGTAGCAGGGGTGGACGGTGGCTACACCTTC,.,.,TRBV5-1,TRBJ1-2
CSVEEVGGLSGANVLTF,TGCAGCGTTGAAGAAGTAGGCGGCCTCTCTGGGGCCAACGTCCTGACTTTC,.,.,TRBV29-1,TRBJ2-6
CASSIEGGTEAFF,TGTGCCAGCAGCATAGAAGGGGGTACTGAAGCTTTCTTT,.,.,TRBV9,TRBJ1-1
CAFPEGGGVDEKLFF,TGTGCCTTCCCTGAAGGAGGAGGGGTGGACGAAAAACTGTTTTTT,.,few,TRBV30,TRBJ1-4
CASKGTWGSNQPQHF,TGTGCCAGTAAAGGCACTTGGGGCAGCAATCAGCCCCAGCATTTT,.,.,TRBV19,TRBJ1-5
CASSPGVRGSGANVLTF,TGCGCCAGCAGCCCCGGCGTAAGAGGCTCTGGGGCCAACGTCCTGACTTTC,.,.,TRBV5-1,TRBJ2-6
CAISESLQGENQPQHF,TGTGCCATCAGTGAATCGCTTCAGGGTGAGAATCAGCCCCAGCATTTT,.,.,TRBV10-3,TRBJ1-5
CAWSISQGYYGYTF,TGTGCCTGGAGTATATCCCAGGGGTACTATGGCTACACCTTC,.,once,TRBV30,TRBJ1-2
CASEKGTEAFF,TGCGCCAGCGAGAAAGGGACAGAAGCTTTCTTT,.,.,TRBV10-2,TRBJ1-1
CASSDGGGLREQYF,TGTGCCAGCAGTGATGGAGGGGGCTTACGCGAGCAGTACTTC,.,.,TRBV6-1,TRBJ2-7
CASSSTEGLAREQYF,TGTGCCAGCAGCTCGACCGAGGGACTAGCGCGCGAGCAGTACTTC,TRBD2,.,TRBV7-9,TRBJ2-7
CASSQVAATGDEQFF,TGTGCCAGCAGCCAAGTAGCGGCCACTGGCGATGAGCAGTTCTTC,.,.,TRBV3-1/TRBV3-2,TRBJ2-1
CASSKPSGGSNEKLFF,TGTGCCAGTAGCAAGCCCAGTGGGGGGAGTAATGAAAAACTGTTTTTT,.,.,TRBV19,TRBJ1-4
CASSIQGANTDTQYF,TGCGCCAGCAGCATACAGGGGGCAAACACAGATACGCAGTATTTT,TRBD1,.,TRBV5-1,TRBJ2-3
CASSLEGSGNTIYF,TGTGCCAGCAGTTTAGAGGGTTCTGGAAACACCATATATTTT,.,.,TRBV27,TRBJ1-3
CASGASGTETQYF,TGTGCCAGCGGGGCTAGCGGGACTGAGACCCAGTACTTC,TRBD2,.,TRBV6-5,TRBJ2-5
CASSLPRDTQYF,TGTGCCAGCAGCTTACCGCGAGATACGCAGTATTTT,.,.,TRBV13,TRBJ2-3
CASSPPTGITYEQYF,TGTGCCAGCAGTCCACCGACAGGGATCACCTACGAGCAGTACTTC,TRBD1,.,TRBV28,TRBJ2-7
CAWSVLRDRAAGANVLTF,TGTGCCTGGAGTGTCCTCCGGGACAGGGCTGCTGGGGCCAACGTCCTGACTTTC,TRBD1,.,TRBV30,TRBJ2-6
CASSETTGPDYGYTF,TGTGCCAGCAGTGAAACGACAGGTCCGGACTATGGCTACACCTTC,.,.,TRBV6-1,TRBJ1-2
CASSLQGTSASMGQFF,TGTGCCAGCAGCCTCCAGGGGACTAGCGCCTCAATGGGGCAGTTCTTC,TRBD2,.,TRBV7-2,TRBJ2-1
CASSLAADTQYF,TGTGCCAGCAGCTTAGCGGCAGATACGCAGTATTTT,.,.,TRBV11-2,TRBJ2-3
CASSSQSGFGYTF,TGTGCCAGCAGTTCCCAGTCGGGGTTTGGCTACACCTTC,.,.,TRBV12-3/TRBV12-4,TRBJ1-2
CAWSLSGLNTEAFF,TGTGCCTGGAGTCTTAGTGGTCTGAACACTGAAGCTTTCTTT,.,once,TRBV30,TRBJ1-1
CASSQVRGGNEQFF,TGTGCCAGCAGCCAAGTCCGGGGAGGCAATGAGCAGTTCTTC,.,.,TRBV3-1/TRBV3-2,TRBJ2-1
CASSASSGSSYNEQFF,TGTGCCAGCAGTGCTTCTAGCGGGAGTTCCTACAATGAGCAGTTCTTC,TRBD2,.,TRBV27,TRBJ2-1
CASSMGQGVDGYTF,TGTGCCAGCAGCATGGGACAGGGGGTCGATGGCTACACCTTC,TRBD1,.,TRBV6-5,TRBJ1-2
CASSLGRALRDTEAFF,TGTGCCAGCAGTTTAGGGAGGGCCCTGAGGGACACTGAAGCTTTCTTT,.,few,TRBV28,TRBJ1-1
CASSKGGFRQGGETQYF,TGTGCCAGCAGCAAAGGAGGGTTTAGACAGGGTGGCGAGACCCAGTACTTC,.,.,TRBV21-1,TRBJ2-5
CASSLAGGYDSSGYGYTF,TGTGCCAGCAGCTTAGCGGGCGGGTATGATAGCTCTGGCTATGGCTACACCTTC,.,.,TRBV7-2,TRBJ1-2
CASRTTGTLEKLFF,TGTGCCAGCAGGACAACAGGAACCCTTGAAAAACTGTTTTTT,.,.,TRBV28,TRBJ1-4
CASMTPGTGELFF,TGTGCCAGCATGACGCCGGGGACCGGGGAGCTGTTTTTT,.,.,TRBV5-4,TRBJ2-2
CASSSSPGSSFLYGYTF,TGTGCCAGCAGTTCTTCACCGGGGAGCTCCTTCCTCTATGGCTACACCTTC,.,.,TRBV27,TRBJ1-2
CASSWGTYGYTF,TGTGCCAGCAGCTGGGGGACTTATGGCTACACCTTC,.,.,TRBV5-5,TRBJ1-2
CASTLETIHTDTQYF,TGCGCCAGCACCTTGGAAACTATACACACAGATACGCAGTATTTT,.,once,TRBV5-1,TRBJ2-3
CASSPLRGQAAYEQYF,TGTGCCAGCTCACCACTCCGGGGACAGGCGGCATACGAGCAGTACTTC,TRBD1,.,TRBV18,TRBJ2-7
CASSLGGQGKETQYF,TGTGCCAGCAGCCTCGGGGGACAGGGAAAAGAGACCCAGTACTTC,TRBD1,.,TRBV28,TRBJ2-5
CASSSRGPTSSYEQYF,TGTGCCAGCAGCTCAAGGGGGCCTACGAGCTCCTACGAGCAGTACTTC,TRBD1,.,TRBV7-3,TRBJ2-7
CASSPEQGNTEAFF,TGTGCCAGCTCACCAGAGCAGGGGAACACTGAAGCTTTCTTT,.,.,TRBV18,TRBJ1-1
CASSFGTGPAYEQYF,TGTGCCAGCAGTTTCGGAACAGGGCCTGCCTACGAGCAGTACTTC,.,.,TRBV28,TRBJ2-7
CASRDRVKRDEQFF,TGTGCCAGCAGAGACAGGGTCAAGAGGGATGAGCAGTTCTTC,TRBD1,.,TRBV2,TRBJ2-1
CASSSGTRGNNEQFF,TGTGCCAGCAGCTCCGGGACTAGGGGGAACAATGAGCAGTTCTTC,TRBD2,.,TRBV5-4,TRBJ2-1
CASSQTWTGSSGNTIYF,TGTGCCAGCAGCCAGACGTGGACGGGAAGCTCTGGAAACACCATATATTTT,.,.,TRBV14,TRBJ1-3
CASSLSTYTDTQYF,TGTGCCAGCAGCTTGAGCACTTACACAGATACGCAGTATTTT,.,.,TRBV5-4,TRBJ2-3
CASSPSGGQVKLFF,TGTGCCAGCAGCCCCTCCGGGGGGCAGGTAAAACTGTTTTTT,.,.,TRBV7-8,TRBJ1-4
CASSLVGEQFF,TGTGCCAGCAGCTTAGTCGGTGAGCAGTTCTTC,.,.,TRBV7-2,TRBJ2-1
CASSLTTGVGEQYF,TGTGCCAGCAGCTTAACCACAGGGGTGGGCGAGCAGTACTTC,TRBD1,.,TRBV7-9,TRBJ2-7
CASSQRDRPNTEAFF,TGTGCCAGCAGCCAGCGGGACAGACCGAACACTGAAGCTTTCTTT,TRBD1,.,TRBV3-1/TRBV3-2,TRBJ1-1
CASRSESSTEAFF,TGTGCCAGCAGGTCTGAATCGAGCACTGAAGCTTTCTTT,.,.,TRBV11-2,TRBJ1-1
CASSSRPLQGTGYTF,TGCGCCAGCAGCTCCCGACCCCTACAGGGAACCGGCTACACCTTC,.,.,TRBV5-1,TRBJ1-2
CASSLRTSARPGELFF,TGTGCCAGCTCACTCCGGACTAGCGCGCGCCCCGGGGAGCTGTTTTTT,TRBD2,few,TRBV18,TRBJ2-2
CASSLIDREYEKLFF,TGTGCCAGCAGCCTCATCGACAGGGAATACGAAAAACTGTTTTTT,TRBD1,.,TRBV4-2,TRBJ1-4
CASSSTGWRENQPQHF,TGTGCCAGCAGTTCTACAGGGTGGCGGGAGAATCAGCCCCAGCATTTT,.,.,TRBV7-8,TRBJ1-5
CSVNHGQGVINEQYF,TGCAGCGTCAACCACGGCCAGGGGGTGATAAACGAGCAGTACTTC,TRBD1,.,TRBV29-1,TRBJ2-7
CASSLAGDTSTDTQYF,TGTGCCAGTAGTCTGGCTGGCGACACTAGCACAGATACGCAGTATTTT,.,.,TRBV19,TRBJ2-3
CASSRPTTGAGELFF,TGTGCCAGCAGCCGACCTACGACAGGGGCCGGGGAGCTGTTTTTT,TRBD1,.,TRBV7-8,TRBJ2-2